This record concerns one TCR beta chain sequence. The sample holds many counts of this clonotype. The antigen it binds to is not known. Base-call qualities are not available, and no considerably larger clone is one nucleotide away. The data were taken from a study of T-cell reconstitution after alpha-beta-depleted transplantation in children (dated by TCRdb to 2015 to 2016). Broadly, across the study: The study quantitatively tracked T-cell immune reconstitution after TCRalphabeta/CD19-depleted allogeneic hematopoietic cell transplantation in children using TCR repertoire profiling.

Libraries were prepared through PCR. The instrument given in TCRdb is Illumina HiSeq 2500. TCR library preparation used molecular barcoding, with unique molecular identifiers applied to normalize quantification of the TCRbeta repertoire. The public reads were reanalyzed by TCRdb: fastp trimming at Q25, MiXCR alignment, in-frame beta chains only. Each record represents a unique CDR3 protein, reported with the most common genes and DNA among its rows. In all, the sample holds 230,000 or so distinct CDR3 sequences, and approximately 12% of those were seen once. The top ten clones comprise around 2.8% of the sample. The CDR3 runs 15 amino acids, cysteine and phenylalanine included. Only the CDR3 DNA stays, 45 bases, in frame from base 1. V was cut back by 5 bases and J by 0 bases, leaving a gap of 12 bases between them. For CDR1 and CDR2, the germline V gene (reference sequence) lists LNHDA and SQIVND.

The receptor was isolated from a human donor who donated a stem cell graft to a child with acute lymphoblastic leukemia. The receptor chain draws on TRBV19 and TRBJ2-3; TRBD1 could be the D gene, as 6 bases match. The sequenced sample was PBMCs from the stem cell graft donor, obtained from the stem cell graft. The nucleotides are TGTGCCAGTAGTTGGCGACAGGCTAGCACAGATACGCAGTATTTT. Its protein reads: CASSWRQASTDTQYF.